The 8 T cell receptor beta chains listed next were all sequenced from one sample in a study of blood T cell dynamics during melanoma immunotherapy. Libraries were prepared by immunoSEQ multiplex PCR; TCRdb keeps only in-frame clonotypes and omits some of them. Of about 11,000 clones listed, just under 85% are singletons. The time point was: pre-treatment baseline. Source: blood, taken from a patient treated with checkpoint blockade. The receptors derive from a human donor with melanoma.

The rearrangement joins TRBV27 to TRBJ1-4; unclear D gene. The V and J ends lost 5 bases and 5 bases respectively, with 6 bases between them. Germline CDR1 and CDR2: MNHEY and SMNVEV (reference sequence). This CDR3 has 12 amino acids. CDR3 DNA: TGTGCCAGCAGTCCCCCCAATGAAAAACTGTTTTTT. Translation: CASSPPNEKLFF.

The rearrangement joins TRBV7-8 to TRBJ2-2; 11 positions match TRBD2. Germline-derived CDR1 and CDR2 are SGHVS and FQNEAQ. This CDR3 contains 15 residues. V gave up 6 bases and J gave up 0 bases; unmatched junction bases: 0. CDR3: CASRTSGANTGELFF. CDR3 sequence (DNA): TGTGCCAGCAGGACTAGCGGGGCGAACACCGGGGAGCTGTTTTTT.

Regarding this clone: Other DNA sequences in the sample encode the same CDR3. J is TRBJ1-2 and V is TRBV6-1; D gene uncertain. CDR1 MNHNS and CDR2 SASEGT come from the germline V gene. This CDR3 spans 13 amino acids. Trimming left V 2 bases short and J 8 bases short, with 12 bases between. The CDR3 nucleotides are TGTGCCAGCAGTGAAAACAGCGTCTACGGCTACACCTTC. It translates to CASSENSVYGYTF.

The rearrangement uses TRBV4-3 and TRBJ2-5; D is undetermined. In germline, CDR1 is LGHNA, CDR2 YSLEER. This CDR3 is 15 amino acids long. V shed 0 bases and J shed 2 bases, with 10 bases lying between them. This CDR3 is CASSQDWQTQETQYF. The DNA for the CDR3 is TGCGCCAGCAGCCAAGATTGGCAGACTCAAGAGACCCAGTACTTC.

This clone appeared a few times. The chain recombines TRBV6-5 with TRBJ1-2; TRBD1 agrees at 7 bases. Germline CDR1 is MNHEY and CDR2 is SVGAGI. CDR3 length: 13 amino acids. V trimming: 10 bases; J trimming: 4 bases; junction bases outside the gene matches: 9. The CDR3 here is CATTGGQTYGYTF. CDR3 nucleotide sequence: TGTGCCACTACCGGGGGACAGACCTATGGCTACACCTTC.

The CDR3 spells CASSDSGTGELFF. The CDR3 DNA follows: TGTGCCAGCAGTGACTCCGGGACCGGGGAGCTGTTTTTT. This rearrangement joins TRBV6-4 to TRBJ2-2; no firm D call. There are 13 residues in the CDR3. V lost 0 bases to trimming and J lost 5 bases, with 4 bases between them. CDR1 is MRHNA, CDR2 SNTAGT, per germline.

This chain uses TRBV4-2 with TRBJ2-3, with D unresolved. This CDR3 contains 15 residues. Germline V gene data show CDR1 as LGHNA and CDR2 as YNFKEQ. V was clipped by 1 base and J by 6 bases, with 14 bases between them. CDR3 coding DNA: TGTGCCAGCAGCCAAGTTCTAGGACCCGGGGATACGCAGTATTTT. This encodes CASSQVLGPGDTQYF.

The CDR3 DNA sequence: TGTGCCAGCAGTTCCCGTCTCCACGAGCAGTACTTC. It is translated as CASSSRLHEQYF. The chain couples TRBV6-5 to TRBJ2-7; D is uncertain. This CDR3 region has 12 residues. V lost 4 bases and J 5 bases, leaving 9 bases between the germline ends. CDR1 MNHEY and CDR2 SVGAGI come from the germline V gene.